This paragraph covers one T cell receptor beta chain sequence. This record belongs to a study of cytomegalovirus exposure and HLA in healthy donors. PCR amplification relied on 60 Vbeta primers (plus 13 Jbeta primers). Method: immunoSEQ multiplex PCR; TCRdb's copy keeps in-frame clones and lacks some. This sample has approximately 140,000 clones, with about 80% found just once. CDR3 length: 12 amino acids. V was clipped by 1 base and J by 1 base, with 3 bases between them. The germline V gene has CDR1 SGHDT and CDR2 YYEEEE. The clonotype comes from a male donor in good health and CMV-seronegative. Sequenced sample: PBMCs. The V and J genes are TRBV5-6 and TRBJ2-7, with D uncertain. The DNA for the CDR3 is TGTGCCAGCAGCTTGCGGTCCTACGAGCAGTACTTC. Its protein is CASSLRSYEQYF.